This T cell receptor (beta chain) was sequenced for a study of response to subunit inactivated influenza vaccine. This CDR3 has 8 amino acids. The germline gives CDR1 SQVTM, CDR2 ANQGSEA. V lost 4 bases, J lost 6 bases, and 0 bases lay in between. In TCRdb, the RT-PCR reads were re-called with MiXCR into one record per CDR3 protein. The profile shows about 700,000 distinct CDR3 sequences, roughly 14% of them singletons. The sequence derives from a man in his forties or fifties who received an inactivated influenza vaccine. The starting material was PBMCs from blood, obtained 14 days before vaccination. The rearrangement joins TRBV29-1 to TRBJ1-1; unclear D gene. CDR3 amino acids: CSVAEAFF. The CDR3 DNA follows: TGCAGCGTTGCTGAAGCTTTCTTT.